This T cell receptor beta chain comes out of a study of blood T cell repertoires in COVID-19. Germline V gene lookup returns CDR1 LGHDT and CDR2 YNNKEL (reference sequence). This CDR3 comprises 18 residues. V shed 4 bases, J shed 1 base, and the junction held 12 bases outside the gene matches. Here immunoSEQ multiplex PCR was the method, and the copy in TCRdb shows in-frame clones only, minus some. The sample gives under 250,000 clones, over 75% of which show up once; 11% is in the top ten. The chain carries TRBV3-1 (or the pseudogene TRBV3-2) and TRBJ2-2, with 7 bases matching TRBD1. The sequence was collected from a man aged 45-60 years with COVID-19, enrolled during active disease. Material for sequencing was peripheral blood. CDR3 sequence: CASSLTTSGGRNTGELFF. CDR3 nucleotides: TGTGCCAGCAGCCTTACCACATCAGGGGGTAGGAACACCGGGGAGCTGTTTTTT.